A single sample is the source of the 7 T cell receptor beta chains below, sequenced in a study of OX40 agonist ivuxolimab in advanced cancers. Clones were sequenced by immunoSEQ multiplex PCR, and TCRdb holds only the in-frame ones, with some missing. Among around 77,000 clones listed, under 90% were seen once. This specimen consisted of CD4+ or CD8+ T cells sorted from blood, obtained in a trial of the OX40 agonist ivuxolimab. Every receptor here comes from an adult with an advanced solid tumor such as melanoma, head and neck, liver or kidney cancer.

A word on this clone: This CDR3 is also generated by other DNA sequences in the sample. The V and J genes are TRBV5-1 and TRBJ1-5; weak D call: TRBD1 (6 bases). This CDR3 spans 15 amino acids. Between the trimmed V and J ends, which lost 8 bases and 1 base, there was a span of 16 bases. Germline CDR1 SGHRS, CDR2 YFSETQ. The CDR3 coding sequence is TGCGCCAGTAGACAGGACGGCGGAAGCAATCAGCCCCAGCATTTT. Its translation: CASRQDGGSNQPQHF.

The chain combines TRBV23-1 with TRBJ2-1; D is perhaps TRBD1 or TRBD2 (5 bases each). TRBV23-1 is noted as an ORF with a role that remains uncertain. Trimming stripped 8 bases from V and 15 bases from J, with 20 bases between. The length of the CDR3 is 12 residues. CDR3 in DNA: TGCGCCAGCGGACTCAATTCAGGGTGTTCGTTCTTC. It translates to CASGLNSGCSFF.

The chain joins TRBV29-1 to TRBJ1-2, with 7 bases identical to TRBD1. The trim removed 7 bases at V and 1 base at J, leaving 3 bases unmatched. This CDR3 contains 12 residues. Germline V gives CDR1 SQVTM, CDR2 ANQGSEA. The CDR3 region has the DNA TGCAGCGCCCGGGACAGTAACTATGGCTACACCTTC. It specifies CSARDSNYGYTF. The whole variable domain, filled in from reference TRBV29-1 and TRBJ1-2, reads SAVISQKPSRDICQRGTSLTIQCQVDSQVTMMFWYRQQPGQSLTLIATANQGSEATYESGFVIDKFPISRPNLTFSTLTVSNMSPEDSSIYLCSARDSNYGYTFGSGTRLTVV.

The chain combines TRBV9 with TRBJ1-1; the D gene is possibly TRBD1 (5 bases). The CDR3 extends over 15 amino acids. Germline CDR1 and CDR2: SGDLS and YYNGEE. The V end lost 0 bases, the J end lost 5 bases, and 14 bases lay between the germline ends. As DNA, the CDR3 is TGTGCCAGCAGCGTAGAAGGGGAGGGCCGAACTGAAGCTTTCTTT. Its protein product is CASSVEGEGRTEAFF. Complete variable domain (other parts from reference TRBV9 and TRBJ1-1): DSGVTQTPKHLITATGQRVTLRCSPRSGDLSVYWYQQSLDQGLQFLIQYYNGEERAKGNILERFSAQQFPDLHSELNLSSLELGDSALYFCASSVEGEGRTEAFFGQGTRLTVV.

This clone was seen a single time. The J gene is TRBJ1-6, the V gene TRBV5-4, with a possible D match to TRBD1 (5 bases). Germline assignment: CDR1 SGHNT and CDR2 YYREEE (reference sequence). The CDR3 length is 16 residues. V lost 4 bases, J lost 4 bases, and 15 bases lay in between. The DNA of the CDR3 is TGTGCCAGCAGCCCCGGGGGGGATCAATATAATTCACCCCTCCACTTT. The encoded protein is CASSPGGDQYNSPLHF.

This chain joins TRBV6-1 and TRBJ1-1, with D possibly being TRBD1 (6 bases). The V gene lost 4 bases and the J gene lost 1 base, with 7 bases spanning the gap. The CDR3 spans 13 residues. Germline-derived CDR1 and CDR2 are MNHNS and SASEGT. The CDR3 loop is CASSARGNTEAFF. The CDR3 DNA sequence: TGTGCCAGCAGTGCCAGGGGGAACACTGAAGCTTTCTTT.

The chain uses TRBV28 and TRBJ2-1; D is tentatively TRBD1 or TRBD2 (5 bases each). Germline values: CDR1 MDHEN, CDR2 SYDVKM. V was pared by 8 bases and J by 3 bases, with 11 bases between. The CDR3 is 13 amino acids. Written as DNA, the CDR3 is TGTGCCAGCGGGGGTGGGGGCTACAATGAGCAGTTCTTC. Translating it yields CASGGGGYNEQFF.